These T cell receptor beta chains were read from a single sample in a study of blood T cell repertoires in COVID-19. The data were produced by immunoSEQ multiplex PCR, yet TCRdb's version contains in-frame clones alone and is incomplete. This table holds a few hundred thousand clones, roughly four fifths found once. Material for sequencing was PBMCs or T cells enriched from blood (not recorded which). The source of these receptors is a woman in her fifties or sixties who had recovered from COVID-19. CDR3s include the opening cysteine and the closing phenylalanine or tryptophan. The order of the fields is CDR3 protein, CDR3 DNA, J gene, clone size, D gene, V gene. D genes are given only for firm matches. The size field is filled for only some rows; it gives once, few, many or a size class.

CASSYGQGNYGYTF	TGTGCCAGCAGCTACGGACAGGGAAACTATGGCTACACCTTC	TRBJ1-2	.	TRBD1	TRBV6-5
CASSSQGYGYTF	TGTGCCAGCAGCTCGCAGGGCTATGGCTACACCTTC	TRBJ1-2	once	.	TRBV7-9
CASSPGLAGGIEQFF	TGTGCCAGCAGCCCGGGACTAGCGGGGGGGATTGAGCAGTTCTTC	TRBJ2-1	.	TRBD2	TRBV7-7
CASSLVRGGEQYF	TGTGCCAGCAGTTTAGTGAGGGGGGGCGAGCAGTACTTC	TRBJ2-7	.	.	TRBV27
CATSDFRGAPNYGYTF	TGTGCCACCAGTGATTTTCGGGGGGCGCCTAACTATGGCTACACCTTC	TRBJ1-2	few	.	TRBV24-1
CASSMTDNQPQHF	TGTGCCAGCAGTATGACAGACAATCAGCCCCAGCATTTT	TRBJ1-5	.	.	TRBV11-1
CASSPTGSEGYTF	TGCGCCAGCAGCCCTACAGGATCTGAAGGCTACACCTTC	TRBJ1-2	once	.	TRBV5-1
CASTLTISGNTIYF	TGTGCCTCCACCCTGACAATCTCTGGAAACACCATATATTTT	TRBJ1-3	.	.	TRBV30
CASSQVYSNEQFF	TGTGCCAGCAGCCAAGTCTATTCTAATGAGCAGTTCTTC	TRBJ2-1	.	.	TRBV3-1/TRBV3-2
CASNYQTGNEQYF	TGTGCCAGCAATTACCAAACAGGGAACGAGCAGTACTTC	TRBJ2-7	.	.	TRBV12-3/TRBV12-4
CASSLIQGLNTGELFF	TGCGCCAGCAGCTTGATTCAGGGCTTGAACACCGGGGAGCTGTTTTTT	TRBJ2-2	.	.	TRBV5-1
CASSPGQKRTMNTEAFF	TGTGCCAGCAGCCCCGGACAGAAAAGGACCATGAACACTGAAGCTTTCTTT	TRBJ1-1	once	.	TRBV5-4
CASSAGRTQETQYF	TGTGCCAGCAGTGCGGGCAGGACTCAAGAGACCCAGTACTTC	TRBJ2-5	.	.	TRBV2
CASSLGGQGFYGYTF	TGCGCCAGCAGCTTGGGGGGACAGGGGTTCTATGGCTACACCTTC	TRBJ1-2	.	TRBD1	TRBV5-1
CASSRPGDSPLHF	TGTGCCAGCAGCAGACCAGGGGATTCACCCCTCCACTTT	TRBJ1-6	.	.	TRBV6-5
CASSYSQTGKYGYTF	TGTGCCAGCAGTTACTCCCAGACAGGGAAATATGGCTACACCTTC	TRBJ1-2	.	TRBD1	TRBV6-6
CASSFGRRSSGNTIYF	TGTGCCAGCAGCTTCGGCAGGAGGAGCTCTGGAAACACCATATATTTT	TRBJ1-3	.	.	TRBV7-2
CASSIVRPAGRHGYTF	TGTGCCAGTAGTATAGTGAGGCCGGCAGGGCGACATGGCTACACCTTC	TRBJ1-2	.	.	TRBV19
CASIRWGENTEAFF	TGTGCCAGCATCCGATGGGGAGAGAACACTGAAGCTTTCTTT	TRBJ1-1	.	.	TRBV6-5
CASNPRQGFGYTF	TGTGCCAGTAATCCGAGACAGGGGTTTGGCTACACCTTC	TRBJ1-2	.	TRBD1	TRBV19
CASSPSNTGELFF	TGCGCCAGCAGCCCGAGTAACACCGGGGAGCTGTTTTTT	TRBJ2-2	.	.	TRBV5-1
CASGTTGGNQPQHF	TGCGCCAGCGGGACGACAGGGGGCAATCAGCCCCAGCATTTT	TRBJ1-5	few	TRBD1	TRBV4-1
CASRGDAPTEAFF	TGTGCCAGCCGGGGGGACGCACCGACTGAAGCTTTCTTT	TRBJ1-1	.	.	TRBV27
CASSAGGTRQPQHF	TGTGCCAGCAGCGCAGGGGGGACTCGCCAGCCCCAGCATTTT	TRBJ1-5	.	TRBD1	TRBV6-5
CASSDEMNTEAFF	TGTGCCAGCAGTGATGAGATGAACACTGAAGCTTTCTTT	TRBJ1-1	.	.	TRBV2
CASRQRQGSTEAFF	TGTGCCAGCCGCCAGAGACAGGGAAGCACTGAAGCTTTCTTT	TRBJ1-1	.	TRBD1	TRBV6-2/TRBV6-3
CASSLLAGGNTDTQYF	TGTGCCAGCAGCTTACTAGCGGGGGGAAACACAGATACGCAGTATTTT	TRBJ2-3	.	TRBD2	TRBV7-3
CASSQEPGGRDTDTQYF	TGTGCCAGCAGCCAAGAACCCGGAGGCCGAGACACAGATACGCAGTATTTT	TRBJ2-3	.	.	TRBV4-2
CASSFRGQSGNTIYF	TGTGCCAGCAGCTTCAGGGGACAGTCTGGAAACACCATATATTTT	TRBJ1-3	once	TRBD1	TRBV11-3
CASRLGQGPYEQYF	TGTGCCAGCAGATTGGGACAGGGCCCCTACGAGCAGTACTTC	TRBJ2-7	few	TRBD1	TRBV11-3
CASRGQGLSNQPQHF	TGTGCCAGCAGGGGACAGGGACTTAGCAATCAGCCCCAGCATTTT	TRBJ1-5	.	TRBD1	TRBV2
CSVARGLSGYTF	TGCAGCGTTGCCAGGGGGCTAAGTGGCTACACCTTC	TRBJ1-2	.	TRBD1	TRBV29-1
CASSSGTLGQRGYTF	TGTGCCAGCAGCTCTGGGACTCTAGGTCAGCGGGGCTACACCTTC	TRBJ1-2	.	.	TRBV3-1/TRBV3-2
CASSIGTSNQPQHF	TGTGCCAGTAGTATCGGGACAAGTAATCAGCCCCAGCATTTT	TRBJ1-5	few	.	TRBV19
CASSLDGGGAQRPNIQYF	TGCGCCAGCAGCTTGGACGGCGGGGGGGCCCAGAGGCCAAACATTCAGTACTTC	TRBJ2-4	.	TRBD2	TRBV5-1
CASLNYNEQFF	TGTGCCAGCCTAAACTACAATGAGCAGTTCTTC	TRBJ2-1	once	.	TRBV19
CASSVAGGQPQHF	TGTGCCAGCAGCGTAGCGGGGGGTCAGCCCCAGCATTTT	TRBJ1-5	.	.	TRBV9
CASTPMRGFTYNEQFF	TGTGCCAGTACCCCCATGCGGGGATTCACCTACAATGAGCAGTTCTTC	TRBJ2-1	.	.	TRBV19
CASSYTPDTQYF	TGTGCCAGCAGCTATACCCCAGATACGCAGTATTTT	TRBJ2-3	.	.	TRBV12-3/TRBV12-4
CASKPGTGYEKLFF	TGTGCCAGCAAGCCAGGGACAGGGTATGAAAAACTGTTTTTT	TRBJ1-4	.	TRBD1	TRBV2
CASSYSGVKNIQYF	TGTGCCAGCAGTTACTCAGGGGTCAAAAACATTCAGTACTTC	TRBJ2-4	once	.	TRBV6-5
CAIRRSLDFSYEQYF	TGTGCCATCAGAAGGTCTCTAGATTTCTCCTACGAGCAGTACTTC	TRBJ2-7	.	.	TRBV10-3
CASRGQSSYEQYF	TGTGCCAGCAGGGGACAGAGCTCCTACGAGCAGTACTTC	TRBJ2-7	.	TRBD1	TRBV27
CASSSDSAWFYGYTF	TGTGCCAGCAGCTCCGACAGTGCTTGGTTCTATGGCTACACCTTC	TRBJ1-2	.	.	TRBV5-6
CASSPGVVIEKLFF	TGTGCCAGCAGTCCAGGGGTGGTGATTGAAAAACTGTTTTTT	TRBJ1-4	.	.	TRBV6-2/TRBV6-3
CASSLEQNSPLHF	TGTGCCAGCAGCTTAGAACAGAATTCACCCCTCCACTTT	TRBJ1-6	.	.	TRBV7-2
CASSQYSGQGVLSQHF	TGTGCCAGCAGCCAATATTCGGGACAGGGGGTTTTGTCCCAGCATTTT	TRBJ1-5	.	TRBD1	TRBV3-1/TRBV3-2
CASSALPGSSQPQHF	TGTGCCAGCAGTGCATTGCCAGGGTCTAGTCAGCCCCAGCATTTT	TRBJ1-5	.	.	TRBV2
CASRSEPTGGELFF	TGTGCCAGCAGATCAGAACCAACGGGCGGGGAGCTGTTTTTT	TRBJ2-2	.	.	TRBV6-5
CASSQRQGDGYGYTF	TGTGCCAGCAGCCAACGACAGGGGGATGGCTATGGCTACACCTTC	TRBJ1-2	.	TRBD1	TRBV4-2
CASSLGGSSSYNEQFF	TGCGCCAGCAGCTTGGGGGGCTCCAGCTCCTACAATGAGCAGTTCTTC	TRBJ2-1	.	.	TRBV5-1
CASSPLPGLAGGFSYNEQFF	TGTGCCAGCAGCCCGTTGCCGGGACTAGCGGGAGGGTTCTCCTACAATGAGCAGTTCTTC	TRBJ2-1	.	TRBD2	TRBV5-4
CASSLGDRNTEAFF	TGTGCCAGCAGTTTAGGGGACAGGAACACTGAAGCTTTCTTT	TRBJ1-1	.	TRBD1	TRBV28